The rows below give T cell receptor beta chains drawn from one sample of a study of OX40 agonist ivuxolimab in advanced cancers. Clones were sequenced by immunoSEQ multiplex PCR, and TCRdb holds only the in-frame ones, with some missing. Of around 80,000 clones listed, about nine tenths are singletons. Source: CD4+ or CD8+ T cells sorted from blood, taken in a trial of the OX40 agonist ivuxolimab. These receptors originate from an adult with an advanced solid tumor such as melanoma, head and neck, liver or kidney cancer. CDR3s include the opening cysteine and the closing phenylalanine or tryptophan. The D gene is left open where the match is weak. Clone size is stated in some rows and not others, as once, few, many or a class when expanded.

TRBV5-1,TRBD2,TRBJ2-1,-,TGCGCCAGCAGCATTCCGGGACTAGCAGTTAACAATGAGCAGTTCTTC,CASSIPGLAVNNEQFF
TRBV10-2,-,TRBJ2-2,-,TGCGCCAGCAGTGAGTCAGGCAAATTGCCCACCGGGGAGCTGTTTTTT,CASSESGKLPTGELFF
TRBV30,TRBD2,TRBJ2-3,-,TGTGCCTGGGGGACTAGCGGATCCACCGCGGATACGCAGTATTTT,CAWGTSGSTADTQYF
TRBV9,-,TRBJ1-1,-,TGTGCCAGCAGCGTAGGGGGGACTGAAGCTTTCTTT,CASSVGGTEAFF
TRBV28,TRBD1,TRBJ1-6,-,TGTGCCAGCCGAGTTCTAGGGGGCCGGTCCTATAATTCACCCCTCCACTTT,CASRVLGGRSYNSPLHF
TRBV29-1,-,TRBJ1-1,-,TGCAGCACCCGGGACGGAGGCGTAGCTTTCTTT,CSTRDGGVAFF
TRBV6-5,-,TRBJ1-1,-,TGTGCCAGCAGTTCGGGGGACGCGACTTATGAAGCTTTCTTT,CASSSGDATYEAFF
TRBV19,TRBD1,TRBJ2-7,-,TGTGCCAGTAGTGCCTGGGACAGCACCTCCTACGAGCAGTACTTC,CASSAWDSTSYEQYF
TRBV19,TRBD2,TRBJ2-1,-,TGTGCCAGTAGTTCCCCACCAGGGACTAGCGGGAGCCGTGAGCAGTTCTTC,CASSSPPGTSGSREQFF
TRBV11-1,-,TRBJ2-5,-,TGTGCCAGCAGCTTAGGTTCTGCACGGACTCAAGAGACCCAGTACTTC,CASSLGSARTQETQYF
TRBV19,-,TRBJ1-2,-,TGTGCCAGTAGGAGGGACCGCCTTAGCTATGGCTACACCTTC,CASRRDRLSYGYTF
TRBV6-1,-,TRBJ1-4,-,TGTGCCAGCAGGGGGGGGGTTGGTGAAAAACTGTTTTTT,CASRGGVGEKLFF
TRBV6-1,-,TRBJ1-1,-,TGTGCCAGCAGTGAAACCAGTAGACGCCCTGAAGCTTTCTTT,CASSETSRRPEAFF
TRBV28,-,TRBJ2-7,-,TGTGCCAGCAGTTTCCGGGGTTACGAGCAGTACTTC,CASSFRGYEQYF
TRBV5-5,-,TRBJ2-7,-,TGTGCCAGCAGCTTGGATGGAGGGGGCACCTACGAGCAGTACTTC,CASSLDGGGTYEQYF
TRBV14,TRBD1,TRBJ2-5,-,TGTGCCAGCAGCCAAGTTGACAGGGCCACCCAAGAGACCCAGTACTTC,CASSQVDRATQETQYF
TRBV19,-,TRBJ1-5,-,TGTGCCAGTACGGGAGGACAGTATAGCAATCAGCCCCAGCATTTT,CASTGGQYSNQPQHF
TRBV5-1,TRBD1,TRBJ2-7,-,TGCGCCAGCAGCCGACAGGGAGACTACGAGCAGTACTTC,CASSRQGDYEQYF
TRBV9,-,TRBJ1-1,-,TGTGCCAGCAGCGTAGGGGGCGCGGGGAACACTGAAGCTTTCTTT,CASSVGGAGNTEAFF
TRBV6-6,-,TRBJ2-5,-,TGTGCCAGCAGTTACAGGGGGTACCAAGAGACCCAGTACTTC,CASSYRGYQETQYF
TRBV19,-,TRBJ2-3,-,TGTGCCAGTAGTGTTGCGGGGAAGCGAACTAGCACAGATACGCAGTATTTT,CASSVAGKRTSTDTQYF
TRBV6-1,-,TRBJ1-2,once,TGTGCCAGCAGTGAAGAACTAGGGCACTATGGCTACACCTTC,CASSEELGHYGYTF
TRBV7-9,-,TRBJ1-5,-,TGTGCCAGCAGCTTGGATGGGACCAATCAGCCCCAGCATTTT,CASSLDGTNQPQHF
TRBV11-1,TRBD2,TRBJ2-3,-,TGTGCCAGCAGCCCCCGGACTAGCGCCCGCACAGATACGCAGTATTTT,CASSPRTSARTDTQYF
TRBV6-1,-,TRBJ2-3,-,TGTGCCAGCAGTGAAGCGCGTTGGGGAGTGGGCACAGATACGCAGTATTTT,CASSEARWGVGTDTQYF
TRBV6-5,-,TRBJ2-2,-,TGTGCCAGCAGCCGGGGCCAGATCGGGACCGGGGAGCTGTTTTTT,CASSRGQIGTGELFF
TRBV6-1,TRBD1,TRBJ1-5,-,TGTGCCAGCAGTGGGGCAGGGGGCCTCAATCAGCCCCAGCATTTT,CASSGAGGLNQPQHF
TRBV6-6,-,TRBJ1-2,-,TGTGCCAGCAGTTACCAGGGGACGTATGGCTACACCTTC,CASSYQGTYGYTF
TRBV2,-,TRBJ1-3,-,TGTGCCAGTCTTCAGGCGCCAAGCTCTGGAAACACCATATATTTT,CASLQAPSSGNTIYF
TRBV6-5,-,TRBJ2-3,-,TGTGCCAGCAGTTACTCGGGCAGACCAGATACGCAGTATTTT,CASSYSGRPDTQYF
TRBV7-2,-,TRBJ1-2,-,TGTGCCAGCAGCTTAGATATCCAGAAAACTGATGGCTACACCTTC,CASSLDIQKTDGYTF
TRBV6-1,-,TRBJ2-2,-,TGTGCCAGCAGTGCCAAAGCTAACACCGGGGAGCTGTTTTTT,CASSAKANTGELFF
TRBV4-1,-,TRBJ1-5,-,TGCGCCAGCAGCCAAGAACAGGGAATCCGTCCCCAGCATTTT,CASSQEQGIRPQHF
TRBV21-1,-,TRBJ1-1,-,TGTGCCATTAGAGAGGGGGGGAACACTGAAGCTTTCTTT,CAIREGGNTEAFF
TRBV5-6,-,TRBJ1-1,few,TGTGCCAGCAGCTTACTGGGAGGGGACACTGAAGCTTTCTTT,CASSLLGGDTEAFF
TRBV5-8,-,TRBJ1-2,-,TGTGCCAGCAGCCGACAGTTCTATGGCTACACCTTC,CASSRQFYGYTF
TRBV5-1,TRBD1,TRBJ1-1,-,TGCGCCAGCAGCCCCCGGACAGGGGGCACGAACACTGAAGCTTTCTTT,CASSPRTGGTNTEAFF
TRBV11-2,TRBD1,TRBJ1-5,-,TGTGCCAGCAGCAAGACAGGGGGAGACCAGCCCCAGCATTTT,CASSKTGGDQPQHF
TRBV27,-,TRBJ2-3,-,TGTGCCAGCAGGTTCCGTGCACACTCCCCCACAGATACGCAGTATTTT,CASRFRAHSPTDTQYF
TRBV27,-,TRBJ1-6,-,TGTGCCAGCGGGGGAAGGGTTGATTCACCCCTCCACTTT,CASGGRVDSPLHF
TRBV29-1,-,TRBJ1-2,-,TGCAGCGTTGATGTGGGGGAGGACTATGGCTACACCTTC,CSVDVGEDYGYTF
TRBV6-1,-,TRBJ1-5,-,TGTGCCAGCAGAAAGGAGAATCAGCCCCAGCATTTT,CASRKENQPQHF
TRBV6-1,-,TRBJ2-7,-,TGTGCCGGGGGGGGACAGCCCTTCTACGAGCAGTACTTC,CAGGGQPFYEQYF
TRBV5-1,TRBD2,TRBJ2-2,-,TGCGCCAGCAGCTTGGGCCTAGCGGAGAACACCGGGGAGCTGTTTTTT,CASSLGLAENTGELFF
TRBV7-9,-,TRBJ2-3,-,TGTGCCAGCAGCTTTTTGGCAGATACGCAGTATTTT,CASSFLADTQYF
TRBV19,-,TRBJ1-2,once,TGTGCCACCCGGTCGAGGGTTAACTATGGCTACACCTTC,CATRSRVNYGYTF
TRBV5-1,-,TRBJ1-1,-,TGCGCCAGCAGCATTGGGTGGGGGGCGGTGGATAGGGAAGCTTTCTTT,CASSIGWGAVDREAFF
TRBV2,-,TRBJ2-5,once,TGTGCCAGCAGATATAGCGGTAGATGGGCCCAGTACTTC,CASRYSGRWAQYF
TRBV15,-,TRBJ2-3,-,TGTGCCACCAGCAGAGATTTCGGCGGGAGCACAGATACGCAGTATTTT,CATSRDFGGSTDTQYF
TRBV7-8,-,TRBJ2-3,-,TGTGCCAGCAGTACGGCGGGCACAGATACGCAGTATTTT,CASSTAGTDTQYF
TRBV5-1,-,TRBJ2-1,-,TGCGCCAGCAGCCCGCTTGGGAACAATGAGCAGTTCTTC,CASSPLGNNEQFF
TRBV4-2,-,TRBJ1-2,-,TGTGCCAGCAGCCAAAGGGGGGGGCGTCTTTACTATGGCTACACCTTC,CASSQRGGRLYYGYTF
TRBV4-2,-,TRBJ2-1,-,TGTGCCAGCAGCCAAGGTGTAGCGGCCTCGCAGTTCTTC,CASSQGVAASQFF